This record concerns one T cell receptor beta chain sequence. The data were taken from a study of cytomegalovirus exposure and HLA in healthy donors. The study ran its PCR with 60 Vbeta and 13 Jbeta primers. Authors' analysis steps: About 11 million of about 88 million unique TCR beta chains were shared, per a later count. The table came from immunoSEQ multiplex PCR; TCRdb's copy has only in-frame clones and leaves some out. V and J calls and clone size are those listed in that table; D and trimming were worked out from the DNA. The sample has around 280,000 clones; about 87% are singletons. V shed 1 base, J shed 6 bases, and the junction held 12 bases outside the gene matches. The CDR3 runs 18 residues. From germline, CDR1 is MNHEY and CDR2 SMNVEV (reference sequence).

The TCR sequence derives from a woman younger than 35 in good health and CMV-seronegative. The material sequenced was PBMCs. V usage is TRBV27 and J usage is TRBJ2-2; TRBD1 aligns across 9 bases. CDR3 region: CASSLYGGTGIIPGELFF. The CDR3 DNA reads TGTGCCAGCAGTTTATATGGTGGGACAGGGATCATCCCCGGGGAGCTGTTTTTT.